The text below deals with one TCR beta chain. The sample is drawn from a study of shared clonotypes between healthy human individuals. Produced via immunoSEQ multiplex PCR; TCRdb's table is partial and in-frame only. This table holds just over 2,000,000 clones, 85% to 95% found once. Looked up from germline, CDR1 is LNHDA and CDR2 is SQIVND (reference sequence). The V and J ends lost 8 bases and 2 bases respectively, with 13 bases between them. This CDR3 has 14 amino acids. Sample: naive CD4+ T cells sorted from blood. Subset noted: CD45RA+ positively selected. V gene TRBV19 combines with J gene TRBJ1-5; D is unresolved. This receptor was taken from a man younger than 35 in good health. The CDR3 loop is CASAHPEGNQPQHF. In DNA, the CDR3 is TGTGCCAGTGCTCACCCGGAGGGCAATCAGCCCCAGCATTTT.